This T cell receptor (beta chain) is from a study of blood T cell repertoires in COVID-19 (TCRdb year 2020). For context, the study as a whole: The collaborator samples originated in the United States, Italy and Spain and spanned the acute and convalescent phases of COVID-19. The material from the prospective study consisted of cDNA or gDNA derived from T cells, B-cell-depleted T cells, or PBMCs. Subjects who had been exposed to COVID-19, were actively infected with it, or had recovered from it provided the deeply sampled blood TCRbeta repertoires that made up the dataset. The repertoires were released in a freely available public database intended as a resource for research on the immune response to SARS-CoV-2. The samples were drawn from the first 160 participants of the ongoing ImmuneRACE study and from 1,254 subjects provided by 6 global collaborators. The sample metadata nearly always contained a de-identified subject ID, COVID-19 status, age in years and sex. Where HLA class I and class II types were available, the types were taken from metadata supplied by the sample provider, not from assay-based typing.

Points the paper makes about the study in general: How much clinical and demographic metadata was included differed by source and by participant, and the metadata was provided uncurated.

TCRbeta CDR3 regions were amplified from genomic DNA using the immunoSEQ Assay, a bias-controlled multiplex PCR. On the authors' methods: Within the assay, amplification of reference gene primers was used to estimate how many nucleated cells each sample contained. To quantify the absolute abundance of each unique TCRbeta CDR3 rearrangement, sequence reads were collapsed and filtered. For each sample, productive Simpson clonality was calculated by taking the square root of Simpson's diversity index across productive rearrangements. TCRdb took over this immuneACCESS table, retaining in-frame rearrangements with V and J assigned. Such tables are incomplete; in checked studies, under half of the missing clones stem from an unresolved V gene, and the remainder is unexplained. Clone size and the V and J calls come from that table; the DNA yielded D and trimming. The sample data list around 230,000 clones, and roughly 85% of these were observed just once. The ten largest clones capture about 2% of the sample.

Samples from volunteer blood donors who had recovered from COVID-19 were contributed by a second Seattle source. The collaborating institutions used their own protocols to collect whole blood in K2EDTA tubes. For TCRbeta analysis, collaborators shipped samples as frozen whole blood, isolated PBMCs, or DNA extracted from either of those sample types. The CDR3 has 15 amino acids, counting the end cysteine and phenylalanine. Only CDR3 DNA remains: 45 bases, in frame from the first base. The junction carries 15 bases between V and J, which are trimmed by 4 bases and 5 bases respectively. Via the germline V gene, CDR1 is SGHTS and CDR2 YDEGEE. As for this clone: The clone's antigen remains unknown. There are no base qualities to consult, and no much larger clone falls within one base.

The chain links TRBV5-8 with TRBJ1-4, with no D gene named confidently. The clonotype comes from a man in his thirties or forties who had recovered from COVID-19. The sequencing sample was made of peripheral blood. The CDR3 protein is CASSTGSGLNEKLFF. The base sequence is TGTGCCAGCAGCACCGGAAGCGGTTTAAATGAAAAACTGTTTTTT.